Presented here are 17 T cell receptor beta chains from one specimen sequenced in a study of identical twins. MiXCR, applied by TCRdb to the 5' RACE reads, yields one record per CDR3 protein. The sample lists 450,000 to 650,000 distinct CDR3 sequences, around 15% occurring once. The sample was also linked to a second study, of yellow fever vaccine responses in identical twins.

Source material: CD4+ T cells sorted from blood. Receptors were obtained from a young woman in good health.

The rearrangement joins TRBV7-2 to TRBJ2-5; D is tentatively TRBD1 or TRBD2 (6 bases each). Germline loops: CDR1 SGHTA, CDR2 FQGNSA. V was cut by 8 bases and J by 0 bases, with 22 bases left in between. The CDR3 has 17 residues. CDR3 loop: CASARGLAGTYQETQYF. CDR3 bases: TGTGCCAGCGCCCGGGGGCTAGCAGGAACCTACCAAGAGACCCAGTACTTC.

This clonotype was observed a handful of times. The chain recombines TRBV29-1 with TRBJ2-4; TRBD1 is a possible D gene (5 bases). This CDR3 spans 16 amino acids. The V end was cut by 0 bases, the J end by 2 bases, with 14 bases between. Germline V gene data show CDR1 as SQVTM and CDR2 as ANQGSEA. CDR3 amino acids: CSVEDPQGDSKNIQYF. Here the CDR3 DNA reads TGCAGCGTTGAAGATCCGCAGGGCGATTCCAAAAACATTCAGTACTTC.

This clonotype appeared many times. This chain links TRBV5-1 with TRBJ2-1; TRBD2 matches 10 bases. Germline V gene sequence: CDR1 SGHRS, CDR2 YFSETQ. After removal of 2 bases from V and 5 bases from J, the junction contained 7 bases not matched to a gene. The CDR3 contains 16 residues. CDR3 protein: CASSFDPGLANNEQFF. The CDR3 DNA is TGCGCCAGCAGCTTCGATCCGGGACTAGCGAACAATGAGCAGTTCTTC.

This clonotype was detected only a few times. The CDR3 region is CASSPSDARNEQFF. The CDR3 bases are TGTGCCAGCAGCCCTTCGGACGCCCGCAATGAGCAGTTCTTC. J is TRBJ2-1 and V is TRBV2; D ambiguous. This CDR3 spans 14 amino acids. The germline V and J ends were trimmed by 6 bases and 6 bases, with 15 bases remaining between them. Looked up from germline, CDR1 is SNHLY and CDR2 is FYNNEI.

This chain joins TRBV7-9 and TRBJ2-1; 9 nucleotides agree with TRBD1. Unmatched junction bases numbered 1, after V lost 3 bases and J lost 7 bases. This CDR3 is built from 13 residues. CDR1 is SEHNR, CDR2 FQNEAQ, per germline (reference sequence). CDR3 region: CASSFGQGNEQFF. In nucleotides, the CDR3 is TGTGCCAGCAGCTTCGGACAGGGGAATGAGCAGTTCTTC.

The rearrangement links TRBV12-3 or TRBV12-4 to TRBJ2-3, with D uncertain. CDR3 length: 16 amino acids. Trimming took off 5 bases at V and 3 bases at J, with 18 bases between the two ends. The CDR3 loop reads CASSNRPGRETDTQYF. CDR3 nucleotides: TGTGCCAGCAGTAACAGACCGGGCCGAGAGACAGATACGCAGTATTTT.

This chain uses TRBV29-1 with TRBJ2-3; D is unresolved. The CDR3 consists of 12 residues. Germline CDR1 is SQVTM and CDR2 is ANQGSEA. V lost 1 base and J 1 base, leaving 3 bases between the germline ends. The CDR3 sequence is CSVEVRTDTQYF. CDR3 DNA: TGCAGCGTTGAAGTGCGCACAGATACGCAGTATTTT.

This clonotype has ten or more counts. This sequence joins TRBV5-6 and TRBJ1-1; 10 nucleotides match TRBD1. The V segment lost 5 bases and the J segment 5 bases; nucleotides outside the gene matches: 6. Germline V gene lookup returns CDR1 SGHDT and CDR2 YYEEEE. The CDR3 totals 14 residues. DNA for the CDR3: TGTGCCAGCAGAGACAGGGGGCTAGGAACTGAAGCTTTCTTT. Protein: CASRDRGLGTEAFF. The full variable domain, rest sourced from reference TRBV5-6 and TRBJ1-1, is DAGVTQSPTHLIKTRGQQVTLRCSPKSGHDTVSWYQQALGQGPQFIFQYYEEEERQRGNFPDRFSGHQFPNYSSELNVNALLLGDSALYLCASRDRGLGTEAFFGQGTRLTVV.

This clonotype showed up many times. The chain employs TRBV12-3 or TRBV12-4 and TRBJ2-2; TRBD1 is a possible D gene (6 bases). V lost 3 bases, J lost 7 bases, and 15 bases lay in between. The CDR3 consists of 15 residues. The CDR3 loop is CASSFPGQSVGELFF. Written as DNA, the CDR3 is TGTGCCAGCAGTTTTCCCGGACAGAGCGTCGGGGAGCTGTTTTTT.

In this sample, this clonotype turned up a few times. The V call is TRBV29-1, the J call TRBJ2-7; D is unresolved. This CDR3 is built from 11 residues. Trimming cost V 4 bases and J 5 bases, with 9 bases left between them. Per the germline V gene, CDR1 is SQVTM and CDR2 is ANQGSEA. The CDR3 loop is CSVVRANEQYF. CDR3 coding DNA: TGCAGCGTTGTTAGGGCCAACGAGCAGTACTTC.

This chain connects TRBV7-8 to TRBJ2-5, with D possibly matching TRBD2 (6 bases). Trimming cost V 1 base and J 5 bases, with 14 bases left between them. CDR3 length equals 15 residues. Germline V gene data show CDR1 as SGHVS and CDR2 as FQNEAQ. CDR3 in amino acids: CASSLVGRLGETQYF. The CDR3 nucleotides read TGTGCCAGCAGCTTAGTTGGGAGGCTGGGGGAGACCCAGTACTTC.

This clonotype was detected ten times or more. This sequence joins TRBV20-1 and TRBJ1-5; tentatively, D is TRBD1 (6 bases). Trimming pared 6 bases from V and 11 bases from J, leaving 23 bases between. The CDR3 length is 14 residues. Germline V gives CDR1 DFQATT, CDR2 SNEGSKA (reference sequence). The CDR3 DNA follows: TGCAGTGCCCCCCGGGCGGGGGCAAGGACGACCCAGCATTTT. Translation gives CSAPRAGARTTQHF.

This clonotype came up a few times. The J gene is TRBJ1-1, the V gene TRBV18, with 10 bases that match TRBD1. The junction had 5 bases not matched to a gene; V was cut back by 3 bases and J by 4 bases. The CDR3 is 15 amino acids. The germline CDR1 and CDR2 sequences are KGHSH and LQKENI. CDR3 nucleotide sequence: TGTGCCAGCTCACCCAGGACAGGGGGTGTCACTGAAGCTTTCTTT. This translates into CASSPRTGGVTEAFF.

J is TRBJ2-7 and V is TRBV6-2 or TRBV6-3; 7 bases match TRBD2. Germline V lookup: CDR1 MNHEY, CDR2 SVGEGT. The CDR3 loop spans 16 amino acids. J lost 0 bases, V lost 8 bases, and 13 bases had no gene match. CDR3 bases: TGTGCCAGCCGCCCCTCAGCGGGAATTAACTCCTACGAGCAGTACTTC. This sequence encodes CASRPSAGINSYEQYF.

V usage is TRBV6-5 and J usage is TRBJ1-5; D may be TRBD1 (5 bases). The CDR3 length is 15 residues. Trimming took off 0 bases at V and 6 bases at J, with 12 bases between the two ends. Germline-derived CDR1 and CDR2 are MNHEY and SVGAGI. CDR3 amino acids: CASSYSDRISQPQHF. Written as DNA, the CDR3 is TGTGCCAGCAGTTACTCCGACAGAATTAGTCAGCCCCAGCATTTT.

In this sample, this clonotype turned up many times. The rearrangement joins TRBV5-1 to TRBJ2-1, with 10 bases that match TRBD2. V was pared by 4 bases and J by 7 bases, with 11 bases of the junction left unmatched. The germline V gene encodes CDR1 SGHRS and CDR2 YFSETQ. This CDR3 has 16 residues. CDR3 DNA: TGCGCCAGCAGCACTGGGTTGGCTAGCGGGAGAAATGAGCAGTTCTTC. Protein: CASSTGLASGRNEQFF.

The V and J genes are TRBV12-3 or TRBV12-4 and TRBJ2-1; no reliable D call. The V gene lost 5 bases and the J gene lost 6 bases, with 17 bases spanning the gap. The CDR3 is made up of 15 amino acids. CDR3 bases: TGTGCCAGCAGTCTTCCTGAAGCTTTTCCCAATGAGCAGTTCTTC. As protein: CASSLPEAFPNEQFF.